This TCR beta chain was profiled in a study of tumor-infiltrating lymphocytes in oesophageal squamous cell carcinoma. Via MiXCR, TCRdb re-called the PCR reads, giving one row per CDR3 protein. The repertoire has approximately 13,000 distinct CDR3 sequences, 54% of them found once; the top ten carry 30% to 45%. The material sequenced was esophageal tumor tissue. The clonotype comes from a male donor with esophageal squamous cell carcinoma.

In DNA, the CDR3 is TGTGCCAGCAGCAAGGGACTAGCGGTCGGGGAGCTGTTTTTT. As protein: CASSKGLAVGELFF. The chain combines TRBV5-8 with TRBJ2-2; TRBD2 matches 11 bases. The CDR3 loop spans 14 amino acids. Losses at the gene ends were 4 bases for V and 7 bases for J; bases not matched to a gene: 3. CDR1 and CDR2 (germline): SGHTS, YDEGEE.